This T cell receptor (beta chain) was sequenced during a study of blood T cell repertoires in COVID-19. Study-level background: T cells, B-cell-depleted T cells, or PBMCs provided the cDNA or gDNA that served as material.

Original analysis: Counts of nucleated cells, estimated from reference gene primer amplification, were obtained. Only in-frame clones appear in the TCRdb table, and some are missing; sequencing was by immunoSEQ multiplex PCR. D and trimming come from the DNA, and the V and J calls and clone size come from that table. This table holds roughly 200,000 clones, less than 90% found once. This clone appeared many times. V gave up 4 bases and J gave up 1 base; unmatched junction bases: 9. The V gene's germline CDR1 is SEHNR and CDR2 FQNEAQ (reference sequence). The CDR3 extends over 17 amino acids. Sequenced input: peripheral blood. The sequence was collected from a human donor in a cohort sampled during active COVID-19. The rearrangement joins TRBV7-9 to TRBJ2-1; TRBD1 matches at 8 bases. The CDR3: CASSSFGQGASYNEQFF. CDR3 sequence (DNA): TGTGCCAGCAGCTCCTTCGGGCAGGGGGCTTCCTACAATGAGCAGTTCTTC. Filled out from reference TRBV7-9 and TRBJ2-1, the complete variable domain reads DTGVSQNPRHKITKRGQNVTFRCDPISEHNRLYWYRQTLGQGPEFLTYFQNEAQLEKSRLLSDRFSAERPKGSFSTLEIQRTEQGDSAMYLCASSSFGQGASYNEQFFGPGTRLTVL.